These T cell receptor beta chains were read from a single sample in a study of shared clonotypes between healthy human individuals. The protocol was immunoSEQ multiplex PCR, while the TCRdb copy is restricted to in-frame clones and leaves out a portion. The sample comprises approximately 620,000 clones, about 96% of which are singletons, and about 0.057% rests with the top ten. The sequenced sample was naive CD4+ T cells sorted from blood. These receptors were collected from a woman younger than 45 in good health. Both conserved end residues are part of each CDR3. The D gene is left open where the match is weak.

V: TRBV11-2; J: TRBJ2-7; D: TRBD2; CDR3: CASSLALAGGPYEQYF
V: TRBV27; J: NA; D: TRBD1; CDR3: CASSTETGAHEQYF
V: TRBV6-5; J: TRBJ2-7; D: TRBD1; CDR3: CASSYSISDRGYEQYF
V: TRBV6-6; J: TRBJ2-7; D: TRBD1; CDR3: CASSYPGQGREQYF
V: TRBV19; J: TRBJ2-1; D: NA; CDR3: CASSSEGRRSNNEQFF
V: TRBV7-9; J: TRBJ1-4; D: NA; CDR3: CASSWVNTGVTNEKLFF
V: TRBV10-3; J: TRBJ1-3; D: NA; CDR3: CAISESSPSSGNTIYF
V: TRBV6-5; J: TRBJ1-4; D: NA; CDR3: CASKALNEKLFF
V: TRBV6-1; J: TRBJ2-7; D: NA; CDR3: CASSPSLLSYEQYF
V: TRBV4-2; J: TRBJ2-1; D: NA; CDR3: CASSQGVGAPLRNEQFF
V: TRBV18; J: TRBJ1-1; D: NA; CDR3: CVTSGGTPNTEAFF
V: TRBV6-6; J: TRBJ2-7; D: TRBD2; CDR3: CASSYSGTSTYEQYF
V: TRBV12-5; J: TRBJ2-1; D: TRBD2; CDR3: CASGATSLLGLNYNEQFF
V: TRBV11-2; J: TRBJ1-4; D: NA; CDR3: CASSFRQNNEKLFF
V: TRBV28; J: TRBJ2-5; D: NA; CDR3: CASFKPGLGAETQYF
V: TRBV27; J: TRBJ2-6; D: TRBD2; CDR3: CASSLSWGGSGANVLTF
V: TRBV30; J: TRBJ2-5; D: TRBD2; CDR3: CAWSTRLAGGGETQYF
V: TRBV21-1; J: TRBJ2-7; D: NA; CDR3: CASILDGRLAGPGPYEQYF
V: TRBV28; J: TRBJ2-2; D: TRBD2; CDR3: CASTRLAGHTGELFF
V: TRBV5-4; J: TRBJ2-7; D: NA; CDR3: CASSLAGVTREQYF
V: TRBV19; J: TRBJ1-2; D: NA; CDR3: CASTLAGLAGYTF
V: TRBV29-1; J: TRBJ2-7; D: NA; CDR3: CSVGTDLTYEQYF
V: TRBV27; J: TRBJ2-7; D: NA; CDR3: CARNPPGQLFSYEQYF
V: TRBV28; J: TRBJ2-5; D: TRBD2; CDR3: CASSLGGRGRETQYF
V: TRBV27; J: TRBJ2-7; D: NA; CDR3: CASSSRVSGVYEQYF
V: TRBV4-1; J: TRBJ2-1; D: TRBD2; CDR3: CASSQLSGRNPYNEQFF
V: TRBV11-2; J: TRBJ1-1; D: NA; CDR3: CASSLASLTGANTEAFF
V: TRBV19; J: TRBJ2-1; D: TRBD2; CDR3: CASSILSSGNYNEQFF
V: TRBV9; J: TRBJ2-3; D: TRBD2; CDR3: CASSVAPSGSDTQYF
V: TRBV9; J: TRBJ2-3; D: NA; CDR3: CASSVGTGAFTDTQYF
V: TRBV11-2; J: TRBJ1-1; D: NA; CDR3: CASSLGGASYTEAFF
V: TRBV5-1; J: TRBJ2-7; D: NA; CDR3: CASSSQGDSYEQYF
V: TRBV7-9; J: TRBJ2-1; D: NA; CDR3: CASSLAPGRGNEQFF
V: TRBV5-1; J: TRBJ1-4; D: NA; CDR3: CASSRNEGRANEKLFF
V: TRBV21-1; J: TRBJ2-1; D: NA; CDR3: CASSKSGNNEQFF
V: TRBV28; J: TRBJ2-3; D: TRBD2; CDR3: CASSSLAGAADTQYF
V: TRBV6-7; J: TRBJ2-7; D: TRBD1; CDR3: CASSFSLHRQGASYEQYF
V: TRBV4-1; J: TRBJ1-6; D: TRBD1; CDR3: CASSQAGTAVNSPLHF
V: TRBV18; J: TRBJ1-1; D: TRBD1; CDR3: CASSSRQGSTEAFF
V: TRBV28; J: TRBJ1-3; D: NA; CDR3: CASKPPGNTIYF
V: TRBV6-5; J: TRBJ1-2; D: NA; CDR3: CASSGAAVNYGYTF
V: TRBV5-1; J: TRBJ1-2; D: TRBD1; CDR3: CASKYTGGAYGYTF
V: TRBV13; J: TRBJ2-1; D: NA; CDR3: CASSFSDRRNEQFF